This TCR beta chain was observed in a study of control samples from healthy donors and cancer patients. The CDR3 consists of 14 residues. Germline V gene lookup returns CDR1 SGDLS and CDR2 YYNGEE. Trimming cost V 6 bases and J 3 bases, with 15 bases left between them. TCRdb's copy holds only in-frame clones and misses some; the assay was immunoSEQ multiplex PCR. Here the sample spans about 110,000 clones, almost 85% being singletons. V and J are TRBV9 and TRBJ1-2, with no clear D. Sequenced input: blood. This sequence originates from a man aged 18 to 30 in good health. The CDR3 DNA reads as TGTGCCAGCACCCCCTCCAGGACGGACTATGGCTACACCTTC. It yields the protein CASTPSRTDYGYTF.